A selection of T cell receptor beta chains follows, all from one sample in a study of post-analysis software for immune sequencing data. TCRdb itself ran the PCR reads through MiXCR, one entry per CDR3 protein. In the table there are about 380,000 distinct CDR3 sequences, around 33% of which are singletons. The sample was blood. The receptors here all came from a girl aged 10 to 17 with multiple sclerosis. Each CDR3 is given with its conserved first and last residue. D genes are given only for firm matches. Rows give clone size only sometimes, using once, few, many, or a class for an expanded clone.

D	size	J	V	CDR3	DNA
.	few	TRBJ2-1	TRBV6-2/TRBV6-3	CASRLRRNEQFF	TGTGCCAGCAGACTCCGGAGGAATGAGCAGTTCTTC
.	.	TRBJ1-2	TRBV24-1	CATSVTTNYGYTF	TGTGCCACCAGTGTGACCACTAACTATGGCTACACCTTC
.	few	TRBJ2-7	TRBV9	CASSVKDGAHYEQYF	TGTGCCAGCAGCGTAAAAGACGGGGCACACTACGAGCAGTACTTC
.	.	TRBJ2-7	TRBV28	CASSPSAGRTYEQYF	TGTGCCAGCAGTCCCTCGGCAGGGCGGACCTACGAGCAGTACTTC
.	few	TRBJ2-5	TRBV20-1	CSARDARGGWETQYF	TGCAGTGCTAGAGATGCCAGGGGAGGATGGGAGACCCAGTACTTC
.	.	TRBJ1-1	TRBV9	CASSVLEHTEAFF	TGTGCCAGCAGCGTATTGGAGCACACTGAAGCTTTCTTT
.	few	TRBJ2-3	TRBV18	CASSQQGLRDTDTQYF	TGTGCCAGCTCACAACAAGGGCTAAGGGATACAGATACGCAGTATTTT
TRBD2	.	TRBJ2-7	TRBV28	CASSFGLAGGREQYF	TGTGCCAGCAGTTTCGGACTAGCGGGAGGGCGCGAGCAGTACTTC
.	.	TRBJ2-4	TRBV24-1	CATSDLGGRQMAKNIQYF	TGTGCCACCAGTGATTTGGGGGGTCGCCAGATGGCCAAAAACATTCAGTACTTC
TRBD1	.	TRBJ2-5	TRBV7-2	CASSLGPGTANEQYF	TGTGCCAGCAGCTTAGGACCCGGGACAGCCAATGAGCAGTACTTC
.	many	TRBJ2-1	TRBV29-1	CSVPGQPSYNEQFF	TGCAGCGTCCCCGGACAGCCGTCCTACAATGAGCAGTTCTTC
.	few	TRBJ2-7	TRBV29-1	CSVVRQQEQYF	TGCAGCGTTGTACGGCAGCAAGAGCAGTACTTC
.	few	TRBJ1-6	TRBV14	CASSQETPRDSPLHF	TGTGCCAGCAGCCAAGAGACCCCTCGGGACTCACCCCTCCACTTT
TRBD2	few	TRBJ2-3	TRBV3-1	CASSQVSGGAGTQYF	TGTGCCAGCAGCCAAGTTAGCGGGGGGGCCGGTACGCAGTATTTT
.	.	TRBJ2-1	TRBV3-1	CASSLSEGYNEQFF	TGTGCCAGCAGCTTAAGCGAGGGATACAATGAGCAGTTCTTC
.	.	TRBJ2-7	TRBV2	CASSGGNYEQYF	TGTGCCAGCAGTGGGGGTAACTACGAGCAGTACTTC
.	.	TRBJ1-2	TRBV7-2	CASSLTTGPYGYTF	TGTGCCAGCAGCTTAACGACCGGGCCCTATGGCTACACCTTC
TRBD2	.	TRBJ2-1	TRBV27	CASSPTSDGYNEQFF	TGTGCCAGCAGCCCAACTAGCGACGGGTACAATGAACAGTTCTTC
.	.	TRBJ1-2	TRBV6-5	CASNRAVGNGYTF	TGTGCCAGCAATAGGGCCGTAGGGAATGGCTACACCTTC
TRBD1	.	TRBJ1-5	TRBV12-3/TRBV12-4	CASSFHGQGDEPQHF	TGTGCCAGCAGCTTCCACGGACAGGGGGACGAGCCCCAGCATTTT
TRBD1	.	TRBJ1-2	TRBV4-2	CASSPLDRDRDLPGYTF	TGTGCCAGCAGCCCTTTGGACCGGGACAGGGATTTACCTGGCTACACCTTC
.	few	TRBJ1-1	TRBV5-1	CASSTGGAAGTEAFF	TGCGCCAGCAGCACCGGGGGAGCGGCGGGGACTGAAGCTTTCTTT